This T cell receptor beta chain was recovered during a study of shared clonotypes between healthy human individuals. Assay: immunoSEQ multiplex PCR; the TCRdb copy retains only in-frame clones and omits some. The table has about 340,000 clones, around 79% seen once. Trimming shortened V by 1 base and J by 6 bases, and 12 bases separated the two germline ends. Germline loops: CDR1 SGHTA, CDR2 FQGNSA. The CDR3 runs to 15 residues. Concerning this clone itself: The antigen remains unidentified.

The study, taken as a whole, reports: Generation probabilities of non-shared clonotypes were lower (relative to those shared by all four donors).

The sample consisted of memory CD4+ T cells sorted from blood. Subset: CD45RA-negative fraction. The sequence came from a man younger than 40 in good health. V usage is TRBV7-2 and J usage is TRBJ2-2; tentatively, D is TRBD1 or TRBD2 (5 bases each). In DNA form, the CDR3 reads TGTGCCAGCAGCTTAGGTTCGGGACCGGCCGGGGAGCTGTTTTTT. Amino acid sequence: CASSLGSGPAGELFF.